This is a list of T cell receptor beta chains from one sample in a study of shared clonotypes between healthy human individuals. The repertoire was sequenced with immunoSEQ multiplex PCR; TCRdb's copy has only in-frame clones and lacks some. The table shows a few hundred thousand clones, with approximately 80% occurring only once. The sample consisted of PBMCs. The receptor source for this set is a woman aged 40 to 50 in good health. Some clones in this sample may be carry-over from other donors' samples. Each CDR3 is given with its conserved first and last residue. The D gene is left open where the match is weak.

d_call v_call cdr3_aa
. TRBV2 CASTQGTTFNQPQHF
TRBD1 TRBV7-7 CASSSQTGVETQYF
TRBD1 TRBV9 CAGSVSGIGGTGEQFF
. TRBV2 CASKEATTYEQYF
TRBD2 TRBV7-7 CASSLGLAGGRSYNEQFF
TRBD2 TRBV7-2 CASPQDSGSFAGTGELFF
. TRBV5-1 CASSLVVGDTEAFF
TRBD2 TRBV29-1 CSAHTSEAQYEQYF
. TRBV10-3 CAIRDRDSPSYNEQFF
. TRBV20-1 CSALAPDGYTF
TRBD1 TRBV29-1 CSVLRDGQDYGYTF
. TRBV4-3 CASSQDRISYEQYF
TRBD1 TRBV29-1 CSVEDRTGYYGYTF
TRBD2 TRBV10-3 CAISNGLADHYEQYF
. TRBV25-1 CASRRTSSNEQFF
. TRBV30 CAWSVTRPGELFF
TRBD1 TRBV5-4 CASSPPGQGYEQYF
. TRBV7-3 CASSLGGTNYNEQFF
. TRBV15 CATSRDREQTVYEQYF
. TRBV9 CASSVGQTDSYNEQFF
. TRBV5-1 CASRSGDTQYF
TRBD1 TRBV6-9 CASSGRDRAPTGELFF
. TRBV30 CAWEGTANTEAFF
. TRBV9 CASSVGTTNYGYTF
. TRBV30 CAWRPPTRAYEQYF
TRBD2 TRBV2 CASATSGLYEQYF
TRBD1 TRBV6-6 CASSSPGGVSNQPQHF
. TRBV2 CASSPGATYEQYF
. TRBV9 CASSVTPTLPSSGNTIYF
. TRBV29-1 CSVYDKLQSRANVLTF
TRBD2 TRBV7-8 CASSTRLAGLTDTQYF